The present TCR beta chain was sequenced within a study of shared clonotypes between healthy human individuals. Study-level findings and limits: Sampling covered blood only; tissue repertoires likely differ. Memory subsets generally showed lower estimated richness than naive subsets.

The germline V gene has CDR1 SEHNR and CDR2 FQNEAQ (reference sequence). The CDR3 contains 13 residues. Trimming pared 3 bases from V and 3 bases from J, leaving 9 bases between. Terminally differentiated effector memory CD45RA+ cells were left out of the naive CD8 fraction, which was CD45RO-negative and positively selected for CCR7. Concerning this clone itself: Antigen specificity is unknown. In the same sample, other DNA sequences code for this CDR3.

Genomic DNA of each subset was evenly split across several immunoSEQ plates. Libraries were prepared by immunoSEQ multiplex PCR; TCRdb keeps only in-frame clonotypes and omits some of them. The sample holds approximately 2,000,000 clones, roughly 95% seen once. V usage is TRBV7-9 and J usage is TRBJ2-7; the D gene is possibly TRBD2 (6 bases). The origin of this receptor is a man between 18 and 29 years old in good health. Some clones in this sample may be carry-over from other donors' samples. The sequenced sample was naive CD8+ T cells from PBMCs. CDR3 region: CASSLEGNYEQYF. In nucleotides, the CDR3 is TGTGCCAGCAGCTTGGAGGGAAACTACGAGCAGTACTTC.